This T cell receptor (beta chain) derives from a study of Ad26.COV2.S vaccination and SARS-CoV-2 variants. At the level of the study: The vaccine Ad26.COV2.S was put into the muscle once, or twice with 56 days between.

General study findings and limits: Vaccine and placebo groups showed comparable non-spike TCR breadth.

Treatment defined: 15 to 20 received Ad26.COV2.S at low or high dose, single or two shots; about 5 received placebo; per-sample allocation not given. Vaccine and placebo recipients were sampled on day 63 after the first injection. Germline assignment: CDR1 SQVTM and CDR2 ANQGSEA. The CDR3 consists of 13 residues. J lost 2 bases, V lost 6 bases, and 1 base had no gene match. With regard to this clone: Its antigen is still unknown.

Profiled with immunoSEQ multiplex PCR; TCRdb holds only in-frame clones, not every one. The profile covers some 350,000 clones, with 80% to 90% appearing a single time and 2.5% to 3.5% taken by the ten largest. Sequences were derived from peripheral blood, sampled in a trial of Ad26.COV2.S vaccine versus placebo. The receptor was isolated from a person between 18 and 65 years old who received the Ad26.COV2.S COVID-19 vaccine or a placebo. This sequence joins TRBV29-1 and TRBJ2-3; TRBD1 agrees at 11 bases. The CDR3 loop reads CSVDRGLTDTQYF. Written as DNA, the CDR3 is TGCAGCGTGGACAGGGGGCTCACAGATACGCAGTATTTT.